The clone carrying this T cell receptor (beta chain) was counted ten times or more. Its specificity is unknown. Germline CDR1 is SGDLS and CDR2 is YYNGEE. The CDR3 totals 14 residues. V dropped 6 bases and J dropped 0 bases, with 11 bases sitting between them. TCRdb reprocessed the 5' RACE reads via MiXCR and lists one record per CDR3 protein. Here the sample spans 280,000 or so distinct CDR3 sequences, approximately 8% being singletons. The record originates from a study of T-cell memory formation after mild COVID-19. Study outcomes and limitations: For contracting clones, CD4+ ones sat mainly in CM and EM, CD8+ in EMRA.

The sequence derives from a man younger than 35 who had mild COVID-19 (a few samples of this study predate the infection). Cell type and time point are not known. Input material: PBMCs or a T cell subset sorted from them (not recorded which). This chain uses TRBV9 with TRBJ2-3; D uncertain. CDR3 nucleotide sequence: TGTGCCAGCACAAAATCAGGAAGCACAGATACGCAGTATTTT. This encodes CASTKSGSTDTQYF. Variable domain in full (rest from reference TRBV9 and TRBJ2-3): DSGVTQTPKHLITATGQRVTLRCSPRSGDLSVYWYQQSLDQGLQFLIQYYNGEERAKGNILERFSAQQFPDLHSELNLSSLELGDSALYFCASTKSGSTDTQYFGPGTRLTVL.